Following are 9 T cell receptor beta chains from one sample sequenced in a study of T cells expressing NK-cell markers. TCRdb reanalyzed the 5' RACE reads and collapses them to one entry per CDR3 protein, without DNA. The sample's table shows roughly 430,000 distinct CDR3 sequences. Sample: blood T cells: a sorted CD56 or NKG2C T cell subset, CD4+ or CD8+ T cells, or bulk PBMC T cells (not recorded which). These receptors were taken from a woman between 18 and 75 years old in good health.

This CDR3 is CASALGSNTGELFF. The chain employs TRBV3-1 and TRBJ2-2. Germline V gene data show CDR1 as LGHDT and CDR2 as YNNKEL (reference sequence). CDR3 length equals 14 residues.

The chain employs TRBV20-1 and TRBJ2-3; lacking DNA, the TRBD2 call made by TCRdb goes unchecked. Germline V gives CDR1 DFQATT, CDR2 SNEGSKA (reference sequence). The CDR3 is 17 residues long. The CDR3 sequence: CSVSWTSGGQLADTQYF.

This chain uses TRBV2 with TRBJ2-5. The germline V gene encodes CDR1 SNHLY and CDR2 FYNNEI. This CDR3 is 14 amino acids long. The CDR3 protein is CASSTLQRKETQYF. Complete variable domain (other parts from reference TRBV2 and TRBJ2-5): EPEVTQTPSHQVTQMGQEVILRCVPISNHLYFYWYRQILGQKVEFLVSFYNNEISEKSEIFDDQFSVERPDGSNFTLKIRSTKLEDSAMYFCASSTLQRKETQYFGPGTRLLVL.

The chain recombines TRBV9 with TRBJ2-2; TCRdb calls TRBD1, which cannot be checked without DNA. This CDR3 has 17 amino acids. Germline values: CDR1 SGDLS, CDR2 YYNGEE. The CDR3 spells CASSVQPGATDTGELFF.

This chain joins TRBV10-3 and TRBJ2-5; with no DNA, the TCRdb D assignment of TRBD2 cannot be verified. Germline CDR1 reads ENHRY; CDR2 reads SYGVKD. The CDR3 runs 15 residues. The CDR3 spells CAISVRAGDGETQYF.

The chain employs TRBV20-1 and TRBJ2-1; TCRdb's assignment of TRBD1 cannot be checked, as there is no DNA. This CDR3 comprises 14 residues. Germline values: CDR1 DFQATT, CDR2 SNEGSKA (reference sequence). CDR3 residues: CSARVPGKYNEQFF.

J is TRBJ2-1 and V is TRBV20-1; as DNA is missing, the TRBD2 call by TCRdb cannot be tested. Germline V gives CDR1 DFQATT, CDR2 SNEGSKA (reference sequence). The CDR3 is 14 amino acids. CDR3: CSARPGLADNEQFF.

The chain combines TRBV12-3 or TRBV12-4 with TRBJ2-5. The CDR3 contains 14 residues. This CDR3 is CASSLSVPQETQYF.

CDR3 loop: CASSLGQGGPQPQHF. The chain employs TRBV28 and TRBJ1-5; TCRdb's D call, TRBD1, is unchecked because there is no DNA. The CDR3 spans 15 residues. Germline-derived CDR1 and CDR2 are MDHEN and SYDVKM.